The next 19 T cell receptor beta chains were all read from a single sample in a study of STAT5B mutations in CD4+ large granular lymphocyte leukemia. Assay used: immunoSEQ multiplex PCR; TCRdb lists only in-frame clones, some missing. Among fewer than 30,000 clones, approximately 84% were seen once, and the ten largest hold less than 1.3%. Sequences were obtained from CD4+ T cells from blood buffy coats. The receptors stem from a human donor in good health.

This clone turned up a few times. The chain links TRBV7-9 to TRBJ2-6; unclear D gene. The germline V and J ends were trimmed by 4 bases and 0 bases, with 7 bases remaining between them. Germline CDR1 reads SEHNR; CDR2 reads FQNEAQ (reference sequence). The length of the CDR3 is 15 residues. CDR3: CASSSVVSGANVLTF. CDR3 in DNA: TGTGCCAGCAGCTCCGTAGTCTCTGGGGCCAACGTCCTGACTTTC.

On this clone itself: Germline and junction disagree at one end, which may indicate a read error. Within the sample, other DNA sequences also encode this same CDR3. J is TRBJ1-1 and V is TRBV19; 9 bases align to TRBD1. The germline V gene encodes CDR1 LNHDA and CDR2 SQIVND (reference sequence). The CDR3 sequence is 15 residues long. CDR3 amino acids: CASSSGDREYTEAFF. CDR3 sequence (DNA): TGCGCCAGTAGTTCGGGGGACAGGGAATACACTGAAGCTTTCTTT.

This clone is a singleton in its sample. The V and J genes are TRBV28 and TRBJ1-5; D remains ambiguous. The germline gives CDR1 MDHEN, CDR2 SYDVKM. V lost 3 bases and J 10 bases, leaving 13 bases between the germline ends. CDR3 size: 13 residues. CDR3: CASSFGRTGPQHF. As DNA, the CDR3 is TGTGCCAGCAGTTTCGGTAGGACGGGACCCCAGCATTTT.

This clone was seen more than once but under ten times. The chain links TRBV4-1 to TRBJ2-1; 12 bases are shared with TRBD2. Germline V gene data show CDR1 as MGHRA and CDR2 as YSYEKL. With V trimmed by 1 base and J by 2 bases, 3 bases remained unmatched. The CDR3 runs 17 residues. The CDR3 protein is CASSQGSSGGAYNEQFF. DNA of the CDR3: TGCGCCAGCAGCCAAGGGTCTAGCGGGGGGGCCTACAATGAGCAGTTCTTC.

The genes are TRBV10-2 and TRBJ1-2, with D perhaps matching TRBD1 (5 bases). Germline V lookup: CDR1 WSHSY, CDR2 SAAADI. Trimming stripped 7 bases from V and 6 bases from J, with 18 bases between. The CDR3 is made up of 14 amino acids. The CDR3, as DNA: TGCGCCAGCAATCAGGGAATCCAGGAGGATGGCTACACCTTC. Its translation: CASNQGIQEDGYTF.

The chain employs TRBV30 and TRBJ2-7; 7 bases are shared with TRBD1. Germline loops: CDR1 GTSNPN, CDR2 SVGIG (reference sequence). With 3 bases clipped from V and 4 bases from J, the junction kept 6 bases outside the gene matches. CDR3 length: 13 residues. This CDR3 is CAWSKGQLYEQYV. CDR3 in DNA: TGTGCCTGGAGCAAGGGACAGTTGTACGAGCAGTACGTC.

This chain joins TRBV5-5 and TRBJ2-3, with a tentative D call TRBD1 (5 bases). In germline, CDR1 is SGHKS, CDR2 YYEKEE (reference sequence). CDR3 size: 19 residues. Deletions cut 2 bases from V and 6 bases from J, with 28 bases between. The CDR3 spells CASSLVFGQGTKATDTQYF. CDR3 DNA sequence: TGTGCCAGCAGCTTAGTTTTCGGTCAGGGAACTAAGGCAACGGATACGCAGTATTTT.

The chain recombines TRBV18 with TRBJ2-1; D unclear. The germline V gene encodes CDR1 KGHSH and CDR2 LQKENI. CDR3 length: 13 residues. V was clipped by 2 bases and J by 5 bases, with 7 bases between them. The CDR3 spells CASSPSQDNEQFF. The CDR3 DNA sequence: TGTGCCAGCTCACCATCCCAAGACAATGAGCAGTTCTTC.

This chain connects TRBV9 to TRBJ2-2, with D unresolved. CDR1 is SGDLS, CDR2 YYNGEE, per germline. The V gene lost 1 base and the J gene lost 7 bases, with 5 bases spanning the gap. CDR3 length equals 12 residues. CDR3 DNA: TGTGCCAGCAGCGTATTAATCGGGGAGCTGTTTTTT. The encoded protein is CASSVLIGELFF.

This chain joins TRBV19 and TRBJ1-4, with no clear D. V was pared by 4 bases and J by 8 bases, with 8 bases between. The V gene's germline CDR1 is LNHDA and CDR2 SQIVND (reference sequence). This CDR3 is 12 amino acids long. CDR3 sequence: CASSKLEEKLFF. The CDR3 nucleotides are TGTGCCAGTAGTAAACTGGAGGAAAAACTGTTTTTT.

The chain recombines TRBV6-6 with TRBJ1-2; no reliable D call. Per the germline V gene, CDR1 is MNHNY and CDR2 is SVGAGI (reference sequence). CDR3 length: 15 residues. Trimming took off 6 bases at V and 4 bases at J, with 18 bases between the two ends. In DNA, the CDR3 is TGTGCCAGCAGGAAGACGTCGCCTAGTCTCTATGGCTACACCTTC. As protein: CASRKTSPSLYGYTF.

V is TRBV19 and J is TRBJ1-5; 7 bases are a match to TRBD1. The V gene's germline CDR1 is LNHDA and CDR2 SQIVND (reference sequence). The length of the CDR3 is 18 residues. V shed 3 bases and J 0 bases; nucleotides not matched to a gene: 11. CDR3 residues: CASSIRQGLLDSNQPQHF. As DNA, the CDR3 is TGTGCCAGTAGTATCCGACAGGGCCTACTCGATAGCAATCAGCCCCAGCATTTT.

CDR3 residues: CASSSTDTQYF. CDR3 sequence (DNA): TGTGCCAGCAGTTCTACAGATACGCAGTATTTT. This sequence joins TRBV6-5 and TRBJ2-3; unclear D gene. V lost 4 bases, J lost 3 bases, and 2 bases lay in between. The CDR3 consists of 11 residues. The germline gives CDR1 MNHEY, CDR2 SVGAGI.

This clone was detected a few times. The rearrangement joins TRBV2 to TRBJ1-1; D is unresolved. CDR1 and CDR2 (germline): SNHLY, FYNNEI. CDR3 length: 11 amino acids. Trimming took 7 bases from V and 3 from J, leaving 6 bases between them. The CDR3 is CASIRDTEAFF. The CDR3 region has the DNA TGTGCCAGCATCCGGGACACTGAAGCTTTCTTT. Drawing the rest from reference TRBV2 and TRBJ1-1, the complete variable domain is EPEVTQTPSHQVTQMGQEVILRCVPISNHLYFYWYRQILGQKVEFLVSFYNNEISEKSEIFDDQFSVERPDGSNFTLKIRSTKLEDSAMYFCASIRDTEAFFGQGTRLTVV.

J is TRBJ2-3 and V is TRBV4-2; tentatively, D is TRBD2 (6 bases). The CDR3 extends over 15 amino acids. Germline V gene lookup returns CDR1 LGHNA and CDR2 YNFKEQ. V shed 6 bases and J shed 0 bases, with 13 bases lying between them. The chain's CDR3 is CASSQRGSSTDTQYF. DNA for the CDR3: TGTGCCAGCAGTCAACGGGGGTCTAGCACAGATACGCAGTATTTT.

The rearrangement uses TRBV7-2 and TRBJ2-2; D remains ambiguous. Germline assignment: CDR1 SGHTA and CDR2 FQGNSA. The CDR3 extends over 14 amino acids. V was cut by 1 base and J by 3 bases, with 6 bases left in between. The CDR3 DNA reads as TGTGCCAGCAGCTTAGGGTCGCACACCGGGGAGCTGTTTTTT. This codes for CASSLGSHTGELFF.

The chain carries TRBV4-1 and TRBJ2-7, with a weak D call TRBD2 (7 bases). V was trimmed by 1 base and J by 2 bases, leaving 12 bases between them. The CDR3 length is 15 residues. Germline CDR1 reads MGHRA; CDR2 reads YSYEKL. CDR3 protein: CASSQGRGAPYEQYF. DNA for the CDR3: TGCGCCAGCAGCCAAGGACGGGGGGCCCCCTACGAGCAGTACTTC.

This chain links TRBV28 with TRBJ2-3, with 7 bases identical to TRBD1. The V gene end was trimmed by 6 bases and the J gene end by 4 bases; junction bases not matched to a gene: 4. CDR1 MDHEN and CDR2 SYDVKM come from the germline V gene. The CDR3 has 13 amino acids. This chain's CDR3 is CASRAGGADTQYF. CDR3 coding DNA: TGTGCCAGCAGGGCAGGGGGTGCAGATACGCAGTATTTT.

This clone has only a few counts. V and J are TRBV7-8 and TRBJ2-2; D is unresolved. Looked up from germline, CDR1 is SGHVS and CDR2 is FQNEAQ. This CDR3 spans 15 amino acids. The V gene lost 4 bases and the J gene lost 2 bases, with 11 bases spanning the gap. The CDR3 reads CASSSRRINTGELFF. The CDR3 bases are TGTGCCAGCAGCTCCCGACGAATTAACACCGGGGAGCTGTTTTTT. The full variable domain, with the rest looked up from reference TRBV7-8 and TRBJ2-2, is GAGVSQSPRYKVAKRGQDVALRCDPISGHVSLFWYQQALGQGPEFLTYFQNEAQLDKSGLPSDRFFAERPEGSVSTLKIQRTQQEDSAVYLCASSSRRINTGELFFGEGSRLTVL.